This section outlines one TCR beta chain sequence together with its context. This entry belongs to a study of blood T cell repertoires in COVID-19. About the study: Spain, Italy and the United States supplied samples that represented acute and convalescent COVID-19. From T cells, B-cell-depleted T cells, or PBMCs came the material, which was cDNA or gDNA.

Per the authors' pipeline: Cell counts per sample came from amplifying reference gene primers. Some clones are missing from TCRdb's copy, which holds only in-frame ones; the method was immunoSEQ multiplex PCR. Clone size and the V and J calls come from that table; the DNA yielded D and trimming. The sample contains 140,000 to 150,000 clones, 85% to 90% of which appear only once. This CDR3 spans 15 amino acids. V was shortened by 0 bases and J by 7 bases, with 12 bases between the two germline ends. The germline gives CDR1 SGHVS, CDR2 FNYEAQ. Source material: peripheral blood. The genes are TRBV7-6 and TRBJ1-4, with D hard to call. The TCR sequence derives from a man of 80 years or more with acute or convalescent COVID-19. The CDR3 sequence: CASSLARAGSEKLFF. The CDR3 DNA sequence: TGTGCCAGCAGCTTAGCGCGGGCGGGGTCTGAAAAACTGTTTTTT.